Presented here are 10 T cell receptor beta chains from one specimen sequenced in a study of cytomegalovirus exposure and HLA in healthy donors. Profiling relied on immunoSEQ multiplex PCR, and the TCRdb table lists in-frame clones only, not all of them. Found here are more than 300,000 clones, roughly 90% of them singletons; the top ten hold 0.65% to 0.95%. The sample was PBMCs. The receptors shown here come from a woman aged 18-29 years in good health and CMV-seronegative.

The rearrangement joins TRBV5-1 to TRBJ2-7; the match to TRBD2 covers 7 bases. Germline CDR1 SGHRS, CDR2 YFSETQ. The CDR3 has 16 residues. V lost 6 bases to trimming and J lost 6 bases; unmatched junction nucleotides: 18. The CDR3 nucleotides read TGCGCCAGCAACCCCCAAGCCGGGGGGATGGGGCGCGAGCAGTACTTC. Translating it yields CASNPQAGGMGREQYF.

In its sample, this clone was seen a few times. This CDR3 is CASSGSTGAESPLHF. In DNA, the CDR3 is TGTGCCAGCAGTGGTTCGACAGGGGCAGAATCACCCCTCCACTTT. The J gene is TRBJ1-6, the V gene TRBV2; 8 bases align to TRBD1. Per the germline V gene, CDR1 is SNHLY and CDR2 is FYNNEI. Trimming cost V 4 bases and J 10 bases; bases outside gene matches: 9. The CDR3 is 15 residues long.

CDR3 residues: CASSLWAGVNYEQYF. The CDR3 coding sequence is TGTGCCAGCAGCTTATGGGCAGGGGTAAATTACGAGCAGTACTTC. The J gene is TRBJ2-7, the V gene TRBV7-8; a weak D match, TRBD1 (6 bases). The V end was cut by 2 bases, the J end by 4 bases, with 15 bases between. The CDR3 has 15 amino acids. CDR1 and CDR2 from the germline V gene are SGHVS and FQNEAQ.

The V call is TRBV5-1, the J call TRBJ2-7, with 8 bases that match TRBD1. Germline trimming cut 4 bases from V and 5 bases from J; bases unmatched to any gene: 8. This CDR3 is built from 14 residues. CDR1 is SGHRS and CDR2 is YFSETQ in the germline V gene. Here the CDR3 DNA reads TGCGCCAGCAGCCGGGGACAGGCCCTAGACGAGCAGTACTTC. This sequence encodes CASSRGQALDEQYF.

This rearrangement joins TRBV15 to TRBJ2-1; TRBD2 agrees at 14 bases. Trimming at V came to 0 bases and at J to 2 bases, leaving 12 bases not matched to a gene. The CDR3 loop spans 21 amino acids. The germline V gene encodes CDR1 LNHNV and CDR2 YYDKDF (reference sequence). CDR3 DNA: TGTGCCACCAGCAGAGATGGTTTGGGACTAGCGGGAGATTATCCCTACAATGAGCAGTTCTTC. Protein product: CATSRDGLGLAGDYPYNEQFF.

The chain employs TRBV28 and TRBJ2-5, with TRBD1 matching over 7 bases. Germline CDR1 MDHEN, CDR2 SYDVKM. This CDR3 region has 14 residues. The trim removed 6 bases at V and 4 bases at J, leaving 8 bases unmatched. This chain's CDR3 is CASRGRGRGETQYF. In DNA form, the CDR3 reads TGTGCCAGCAGAGGCAGGGGGAGAGGAGAGACCCAGTACTTC. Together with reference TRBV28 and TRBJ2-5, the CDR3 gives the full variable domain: DVKVTQSSRYLVKRTGEKVFLECVQDMDHENMFWYRQDPGLGLRLIYFSYDVKMKEKGDIPEGYSVSREKKERFSLILESASTNQTSMYLCASRGRGRGETQYFGPGTRLLVL.

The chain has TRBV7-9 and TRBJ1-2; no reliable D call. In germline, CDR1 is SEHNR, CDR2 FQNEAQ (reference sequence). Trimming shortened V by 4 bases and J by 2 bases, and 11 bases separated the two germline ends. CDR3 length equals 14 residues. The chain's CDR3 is CASSYPGANYGYTF. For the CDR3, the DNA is TGTGCCAGCAGCTACCCGGGTGCCAACTATGGCTACACCTTC. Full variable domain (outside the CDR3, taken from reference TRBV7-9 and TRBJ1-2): DTGVSQNPRHKITKRGQNVTFRCDPISEHNRLYWYRQTLGQGPEFLTYFQNEAQLEKSRLLSDRFSAERPKGSFSTLEIQRTEQGDSAMYLCASSYPGANYGYTFGSGTRLTVV.

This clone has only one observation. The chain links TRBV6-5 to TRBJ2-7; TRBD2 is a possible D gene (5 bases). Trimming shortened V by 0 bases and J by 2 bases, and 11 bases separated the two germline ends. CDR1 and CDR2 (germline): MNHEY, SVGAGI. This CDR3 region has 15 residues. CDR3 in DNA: TGTGCCAGCAGTTACTCAAGGACTGCCACCTACGAGCAGTACTTC. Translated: CASSYSRTATYEQYF.

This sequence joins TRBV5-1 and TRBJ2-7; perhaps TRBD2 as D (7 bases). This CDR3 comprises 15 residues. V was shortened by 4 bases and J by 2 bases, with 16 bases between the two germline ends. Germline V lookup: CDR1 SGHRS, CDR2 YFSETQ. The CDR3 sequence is CASSGRGAATYEQYF. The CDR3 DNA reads TGCGCCAGCAGCGGTCGGGGGGCGGCCACCTACGAGCAGTACTTC.

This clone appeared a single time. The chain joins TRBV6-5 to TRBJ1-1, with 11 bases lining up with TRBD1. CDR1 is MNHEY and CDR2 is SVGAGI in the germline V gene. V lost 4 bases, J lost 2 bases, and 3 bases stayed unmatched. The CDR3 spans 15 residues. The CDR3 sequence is CASSSGTGGNTEAFF. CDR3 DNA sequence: TGTGCCAGCAGTTCCGGGACAGGGGGAAACACTGAAGCTTTCTTT.